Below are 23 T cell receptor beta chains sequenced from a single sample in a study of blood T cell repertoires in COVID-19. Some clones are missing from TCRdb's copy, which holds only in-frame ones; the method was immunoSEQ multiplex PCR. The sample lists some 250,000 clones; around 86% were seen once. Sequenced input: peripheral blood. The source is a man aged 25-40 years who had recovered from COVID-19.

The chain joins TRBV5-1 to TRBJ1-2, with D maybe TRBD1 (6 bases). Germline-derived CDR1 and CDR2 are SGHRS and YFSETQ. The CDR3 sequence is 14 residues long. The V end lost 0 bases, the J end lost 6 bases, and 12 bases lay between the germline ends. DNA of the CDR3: TGCGCCAGCAGCTTGGGACAGGCGACTAATGGCTACACCTTC. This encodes CASSLGQATNGYTF. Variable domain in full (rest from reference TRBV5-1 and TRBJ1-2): KAGVTQTPRYLIKTRGQQVTLSCSPISGHRSVSWYQQTPGQGLQFLFEYFSETQRNKGNFPGRFSGRQFSNSRSEMNVSTLELGDSALYLCASSLGQATNGYTFGSGTRLTVV.

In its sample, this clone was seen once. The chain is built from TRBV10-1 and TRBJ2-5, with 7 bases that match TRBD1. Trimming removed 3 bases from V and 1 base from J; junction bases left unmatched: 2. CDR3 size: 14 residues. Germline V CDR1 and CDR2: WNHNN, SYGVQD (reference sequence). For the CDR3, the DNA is TGCGCCAGCAGTGATGGGACAGTCCAAGAGACCCAGTACTTC. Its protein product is CASSDGTVQETQYF.

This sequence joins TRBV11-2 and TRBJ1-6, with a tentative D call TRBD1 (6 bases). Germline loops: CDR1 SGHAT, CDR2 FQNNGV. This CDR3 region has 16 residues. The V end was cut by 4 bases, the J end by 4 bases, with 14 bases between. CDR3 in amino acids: CASSYATGRYNSPLHF. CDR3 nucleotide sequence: TGTGCCAGCAGCTACGCGACAGGCCGGTATAATTCACCCCTCCACTTT. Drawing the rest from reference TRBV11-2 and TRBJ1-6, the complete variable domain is EAGVAQSPRYKIIEKRQSVAFWCNPISGHATLYWYQQILGQGPKLLIQFQNNGVVDDSQLPKDRFSAERLKGVDSTLKIQPAKLEDSAVYLCASSYATGRYNSPLHFGNGTRLTVT.

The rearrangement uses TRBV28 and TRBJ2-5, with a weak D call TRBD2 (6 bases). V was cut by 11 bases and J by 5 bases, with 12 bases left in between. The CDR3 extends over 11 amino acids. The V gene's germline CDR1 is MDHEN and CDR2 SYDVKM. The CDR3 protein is CAGGRQETQYF. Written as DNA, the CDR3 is TGTGCCGGGGGGAGGCAGGAGACCCAGTACTTC.

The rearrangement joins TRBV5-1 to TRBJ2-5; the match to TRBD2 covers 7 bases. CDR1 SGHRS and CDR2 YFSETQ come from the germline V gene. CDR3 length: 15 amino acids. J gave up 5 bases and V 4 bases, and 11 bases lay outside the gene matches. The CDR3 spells CASSPGPSGGETQYF. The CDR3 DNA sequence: TGCGCCAGCAGCCCCGGACCCTCCGGGGGGGAGACCCAGTACTTC.

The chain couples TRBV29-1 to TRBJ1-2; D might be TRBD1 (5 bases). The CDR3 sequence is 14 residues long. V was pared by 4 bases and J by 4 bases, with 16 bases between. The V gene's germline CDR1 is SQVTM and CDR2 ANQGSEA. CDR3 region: CSVGEAGHGYGYTF. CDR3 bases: TGCAGCGTTGGGGAGGCGGGGCACGGCTATGGCTACACCTTC.

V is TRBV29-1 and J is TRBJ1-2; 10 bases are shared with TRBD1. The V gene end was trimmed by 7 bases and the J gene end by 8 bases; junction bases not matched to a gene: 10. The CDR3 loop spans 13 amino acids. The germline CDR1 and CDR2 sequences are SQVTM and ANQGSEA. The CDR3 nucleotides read TGCAGCGCTAGACAGGGGGCCCGTATCGGCTACACCTTC. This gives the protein CSARQGARIGYTF.

CDR3 sequence: CAISERDTEAFF. The CDR3 DNA reads as TGTGCCATCAGCGAACGGGACACTGAAGCTTTCTTT. V and J are TRBV10-3 and TRBJ1-1; D gene uncertain. CDR1 and CDR2 from the germline V gene are ENHRY and SYGVKD. The V gene lost 6 bases and the J gene lost 3 bases, with 8 bases spanning the gap. The CDR3 length is 12 residues.

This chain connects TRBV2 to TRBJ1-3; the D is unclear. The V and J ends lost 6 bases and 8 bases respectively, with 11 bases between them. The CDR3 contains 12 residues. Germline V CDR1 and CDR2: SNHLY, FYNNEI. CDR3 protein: CASRRSQDTIYF. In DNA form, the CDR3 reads TGTGCCAGCAGGAGGTCACAAGACACCATATATTTT.

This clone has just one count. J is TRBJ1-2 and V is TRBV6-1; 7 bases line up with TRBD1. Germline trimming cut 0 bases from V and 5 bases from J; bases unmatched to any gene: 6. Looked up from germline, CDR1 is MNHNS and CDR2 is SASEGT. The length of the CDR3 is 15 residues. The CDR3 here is CASSEAAGGIYGYTF. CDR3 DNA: TGTGCCAGCAGTGAAGCGGCAGGGGGAATTTATGGCTACACCTTC.

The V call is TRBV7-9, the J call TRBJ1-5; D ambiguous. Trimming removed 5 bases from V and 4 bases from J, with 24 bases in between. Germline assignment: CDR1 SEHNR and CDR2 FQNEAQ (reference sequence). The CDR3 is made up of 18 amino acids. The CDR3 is CASSPEALGSRLNQPQHF. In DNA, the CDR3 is TGTGCCAGCAGCCCCGAGGCTTTAGGTAGCCGACTTAATCAGCCCCAGCATTTT.

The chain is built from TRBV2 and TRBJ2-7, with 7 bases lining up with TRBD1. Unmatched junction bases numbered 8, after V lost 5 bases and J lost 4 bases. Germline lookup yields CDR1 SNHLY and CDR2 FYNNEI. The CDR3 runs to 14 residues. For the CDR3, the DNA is TGTGCCAGCAGTCTAGGACAGGTTGGGTACGAGCAGTACTTC. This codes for CASSLGQVGYEQYF.

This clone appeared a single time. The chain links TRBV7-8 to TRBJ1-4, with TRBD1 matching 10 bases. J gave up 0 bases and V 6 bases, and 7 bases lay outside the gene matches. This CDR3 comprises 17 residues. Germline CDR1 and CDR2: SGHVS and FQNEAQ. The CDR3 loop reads CASSPGQGPSTNEKLFF. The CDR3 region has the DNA TGTGCCAGCAGTCCGGGACAGGGGCCCTCAACTAATGAAAAACTGTTTTTT.

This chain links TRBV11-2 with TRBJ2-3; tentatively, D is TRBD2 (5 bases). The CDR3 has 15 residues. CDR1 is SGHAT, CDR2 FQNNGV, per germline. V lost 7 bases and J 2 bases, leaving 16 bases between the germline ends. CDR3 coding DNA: TGTGCCAGCACCCTAAGAGGAGCGGTCACAGATACGCAGTATTTT. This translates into CASTLRGAVTDTQYF.

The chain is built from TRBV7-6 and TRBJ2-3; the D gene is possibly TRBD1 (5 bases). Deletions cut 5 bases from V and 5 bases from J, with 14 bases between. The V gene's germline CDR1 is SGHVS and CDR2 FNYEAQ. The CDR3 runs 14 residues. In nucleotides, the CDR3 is TGTGCCAGCAGCCCCCGGCAGGGTGTAGATACGCAGTATTTT. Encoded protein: CASSPRQGVDTQYF.

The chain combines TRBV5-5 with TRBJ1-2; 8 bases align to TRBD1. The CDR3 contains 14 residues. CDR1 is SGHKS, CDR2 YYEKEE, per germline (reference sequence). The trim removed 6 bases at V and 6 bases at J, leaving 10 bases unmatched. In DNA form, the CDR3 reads TGTGCCAGCACCTCAAGCCGGACAGGGCATGGCTACACCTTC. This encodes CASTSSRTGHGYTF.

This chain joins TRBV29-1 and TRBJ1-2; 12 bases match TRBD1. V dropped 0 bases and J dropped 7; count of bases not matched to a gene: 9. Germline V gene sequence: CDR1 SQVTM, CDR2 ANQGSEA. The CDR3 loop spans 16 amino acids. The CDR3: CSVEDIGDRGQGGYTF. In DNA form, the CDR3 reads TGCAGCGTTGAAGATATCGGGGACAGGGGGCAGGGTGGCTACACCTTC. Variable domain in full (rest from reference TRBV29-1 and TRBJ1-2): SAVISQKPSRDICQRGTSLTIQCQVDSQVTMMFWYRQQPGQSLTLIATANQGSEATYESGFVIDKFPISRPNLTFSTLTVSNMSPEDSSIYLCSVEDIGDRGQGGYTFGSGTRLTVV.

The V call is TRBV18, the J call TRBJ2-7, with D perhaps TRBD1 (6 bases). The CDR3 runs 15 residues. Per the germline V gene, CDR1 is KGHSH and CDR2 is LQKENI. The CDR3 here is CASSPLRGTLYEQCV. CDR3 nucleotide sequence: TGTGCCAGCTCACCACTGAGGGGGACCCTCTACGAGCAGTGCGTC.

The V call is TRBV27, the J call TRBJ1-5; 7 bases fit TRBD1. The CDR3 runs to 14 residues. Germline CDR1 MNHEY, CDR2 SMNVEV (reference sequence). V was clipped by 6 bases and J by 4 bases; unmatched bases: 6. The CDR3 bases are TGTGCCAGCAGCCGACAGGGTCTAAATCAGCCCCAGCATTTT. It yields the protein CASSRQGLNQPQHF.

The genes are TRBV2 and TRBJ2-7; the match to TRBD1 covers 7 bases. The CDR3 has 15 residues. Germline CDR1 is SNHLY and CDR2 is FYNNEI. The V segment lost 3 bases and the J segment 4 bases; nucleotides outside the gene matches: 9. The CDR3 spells CASSDRDRAIYEQYV. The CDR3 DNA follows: TGTGCCAGCAGTGACCGGGACAGAGCAATTTACGAGCAGTACGTC.

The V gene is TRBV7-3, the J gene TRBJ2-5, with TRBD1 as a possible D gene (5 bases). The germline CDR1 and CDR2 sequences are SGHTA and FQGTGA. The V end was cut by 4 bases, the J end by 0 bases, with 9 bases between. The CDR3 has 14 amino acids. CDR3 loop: CASSSGPYQETQYF. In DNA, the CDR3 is TGTGCCAGCAGCTCAGGGCCGTACCAAGAGACCCAGTACTTC.

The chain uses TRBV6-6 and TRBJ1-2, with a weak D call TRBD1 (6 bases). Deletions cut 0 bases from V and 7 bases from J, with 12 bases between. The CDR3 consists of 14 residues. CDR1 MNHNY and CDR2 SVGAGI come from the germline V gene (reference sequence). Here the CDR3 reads CASSYSSGGGGYTF. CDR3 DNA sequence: TGTGCCAGCAGTTACTCGAGTGGGGGCGGTGGCTACACCTTC.

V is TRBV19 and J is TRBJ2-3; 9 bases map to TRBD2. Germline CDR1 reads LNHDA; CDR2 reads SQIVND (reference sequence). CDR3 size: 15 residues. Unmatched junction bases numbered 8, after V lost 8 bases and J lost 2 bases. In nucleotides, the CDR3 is TGTGCCAGTGGTCTGACTAGCGGCCTCACAGATACGCAGTATTTT. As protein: CASGLTSGLTDTQYF. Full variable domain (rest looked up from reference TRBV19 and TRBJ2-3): DGGITQSPKYLFRKEGQNVTLSCEQNLNHDAMYWYRQDPGQGLRLIYYSQIVNDFQKGDIAEGYSVSREKKESFPLTVTSAQKNPTAFYLCASGLTSGLTDTQYFGPGTRLTVL.